This T cell receptor (beta chain) appears in the sequencing data of a study of cytomegalovirus exposure and HLA in healthy donors. Overall study results and limits: Reports indicate that TCR beta sequences accurately predicted the HLA-A and HLA-B alleles of most subjects. Previous analysis showed most TCR beta V segments were productive about 87% or about 30% of the time.

The CDR3 spans 16 residues. CDR1 MGHDK and CDR2 SYGVNS come from the germline V gene. The junction had 9 bases not matched to a gene; V was cut back by 3 bases and J by 4 bases. To note about this clone: Its antigen is currently unknown.

Likely unrecorded immune exposures existed in these nominally healthy donors. The PCR was carried out with 60 Vbeta primers and 13 Jbeta primers. Libraries were prepared by immunoSEQ multiplex PCR; TCRdb keeps only in-frame clonotypes and omits some of them. Among approximately 120,000 clones listed, roughly four fifths were seen once. The V call is TRBV25-1, the J call TRBJ1-1, with TRBD1 matching over 9 bases. This receptor was taken from a man aged 25 to 40 in good health and CMV-seronegative. Sequenced: PBMCs. CDR3: CASSERSGTGSTEAFF. The DNA for the CDR3 is TGTGCCAGCAGTGAGCGCTCCGGGACAGGGAGCACTGAAGCTTTCTTT.